The 17 T cell receptor beta chains given below trace back to one sample, sequenced in a study of blood T cell repertoires in COVID-19. Here immunoSEQ multiplex PCR was the method, and the copy in TCRdb shows in-frame clones only, minus some. The sample carries more than 200,000 clones, 75% to 90% recorded once. Sequenced material: peripheral blood. The receptors were sampled from a woman in her 70s with active or convalescent COVID-19.

This chain joins TRBV10-3 and TRBJ2-3; D possibly corresponds to TRBD2 (6 bases). CDR3 length: 14 residues. Germline CDR1 reads ENHRY; CDR2 reads SYGVKD. V lost 0 bases, J lost 4 bases, and 8 bases lay in between. The CDR3 sequence is CAISESRGPDTQYF. The CDR3 DNA is TGTGCCATCAGTGAGTCGCGGGGACCAGATACGCAGTATTTT.

The V call is TRBV5-8, the J call TRBJ2-1; the match to TRBD2 covers 13 bases. After removal of 2 bases from V and 6 bases from J, the junction contained 2 bases not matched to a gene. The CDR3 covers 15 residues. The germline gives CDR1 SGHTS, CDR2 YDEGEE. The CDR3 sequence is CASSFRLAGGNEQFF. CDR3 DNA: TGTGCCAGCAGCTTCCGACTAGCGGGAGGCAATGAGCAGTTCTTC.

The table lists this clone with a few counts. The rearrangement joins TRBV9 to TRBJ2-7; 11 bases are shared with TRBD1. V shed 0 bases, J shed 4 bases, and the junction held 3 bases outside the gene matches. The CDR3 extends over 15 amino acids. Looked up from germline, CDR1 is SGDLS and CDR2 is YYNGEE. In DNA form, the CDR3 reads TGTGCCAGCAGCGTAGGGACAGGGGGCTTATACGAGCAGTACTTC. It specifies CASSVGTGGLYEQYF.

This rearrangement joins TRBV7-2 to TRBJ1-3; 7 bases fit TRBD1. This CDR3 comprises 15 residues. J was trimmed by 2 bases and V by 1 base; bases with no gene match: 2. Germline V gene sequence: CDR1 SGHTA, CDR2 FQGNSA. Written as DNA, the CDR3 is TGTGCCAGCAGCTTAGTAACAGGGGCTGGAAACACCATATATTTT. Residues: CASSLVTGAGNTIYF.

V usage is TRBV30 and J usage is TRBJ2-7; perhaps TRBD2 as D (6 bases). Germline CDR1 GTSNPN, CDR2 SVGIG (reference sequence). V was clipped by 3 bases and J by 7 bases, with 16 bases between them. The CDR3 covers 13 residues. The CDR3 coding sequence is TGTGCCTGGAGGTATGGGGAGGCGGGGGAGCAGTACTTC. Protein sequence: CAWRYGEAGEQYF.

The chain links TRBV29-1 to TRBJ2-7, with 11 bases matching TRBD2. With 4 bases clipped from V and 5 bases from J, the junction kept 4 bases outside the gene matches. The V gene's germline CDR1 is SQVTM and CDR2 ANQGSEA. CDR3 length: 13 residues. This chain's CDR3 is CSVVELAGDEQYF. In DNA form, the CDR3 reads TGCAGCGTTGTAGAACTAGCGGGAGACGAGCAGTACTTC.

V and J are TRBV7-2 and TRBJ1-5, with 9 nucleotides matching TRBD1. This CDR3 has 16 amino acids. Germline trimming cut 5 bases from V and 5 bases from J; bases unmatched to any gene: 10. Germline CDR1 is SGHTA and CDR2 is FQGNSA. CDR3 sequence: CASSPYGTGTDQPQHF. Written as DNA, the CDR3 is TGTGCCAGCAGCCCATACGGGACAGGGACTGATCAGCCCCAGCATTTT.

The chain has TRBV6-2 or TRBV6-3 and TRBJ2-7; D is perhaps TRBD2 (5 bases). Trimming took off 0 bases at V and 7 bases at J, with 10 bases between the two ends. The length of the CDR3 is 13 residues. Germline CDR1 MNHEY, CDR2 SVGEGT. CDR3 loop: CASSYSPGVEQYF. The CDR3, as DNA: TGTGCCAGCAGTTACTCCCCCGGGGTTGAGCAGTACTTC.

This chain links TRBV5-1 with TRBJ1-1; TRBD1 agrees at 9 bases. Trimming cost V 2 bases and J 5 bases; bases outside gene matches: 4. This CDR3 contains 14 residues. Germline V lookup: CDR1 SGHRS, CDR2 YFSETQ. The CDR3 protein is CASSLQGAMTEAFF. The CDR3, as DNA: TGCGCCAGCAGCTTACAGGGGGCGATGACTGAAGCTTTCTTT.

J is TRBJ2-7 and V is TRBV18, with D maybe TRBD2 (6 bases). The CDR3 has 16 amino acids. The V end was cut by 5 bases, the J end by 1 base, with 18 bases between. Germline CDR1 and CDR2: KGHSH and LQKENI. CDR3 loop: CASSKQGPSGSYEQYF. CDR3 coding DNA: TGTGCCAGCTCAAAGCAGGGTCCGAGCGGGTCCTACGAGCAGTACTTC.

CDR3: CASSTSSGSGANVLTF. DNA of the CDR3: TGTGCCAGCAGCACATCGTCGGGTTCTGGGGCCAACGTCCTGACTTTC. This chain uses TRBV7-2 with TRBJ2-6, with D hard to call. This CDR3 region has 16 residues. Germline lookup yields CDR1 SGHTA and CDR2 FQGNSA. Trimming shortened V by 5 bases and J by 1 base, and 12 bases separated the two germline ends.

This chain connects TRBV5-1 to TRBJ2-1; the match to TRBD1 covers 8 bases. The V and J ends lost 0 bases and 5 bases, in that order; junction bases with no gene match: 4. The CDR3 extends over 15 amino acids. Germline V gives CDR1 SGHRS, CDR2 YFSETQ. Here the CDR3 reads CASSLGGTGNNEQFF. In nucleotides, the CDR3 is TGCGCCAGCAGCTTGGGGGGGACAGGTAACAATGAGCAGTTCTTC.

V is TRBV2 and J is TRBJ2-5; 10 bases match TRBD1. The V segment lost 7 bases and the J segment 4 bases; nucleotides outside the gene matches: 9. The germline CDR1 and CDR2 sequences are SNHLY and FYNNEI. This CDR3 region has 15 residues. For the CDR3, the DNA is TGTGCCAGCAAGATGGGGACAGGGGCGGGAGAGACCCAGTACTTC. Residues: CASKMGTGAGETQYF.

The V and J genes are TRBV2 and TRBJ1-4; TRBD1 matches 8 bases. With 4 bases clipped from V and 4 bases from J, the junction kept 11 bases outside the gene matches. CDR1 and CDR2 from the germline V gene are SNHLY and FYNNEI. There are 17 residues in the CDR3. DNA of the CDR3: TGTGCCAGCAGTGCTCGGACAGGGTTTCTCGGTAATGAAAAACTGTTTTTT. It specifies CASSARTGFLGNEKLFF.

J is TRBJ2-3 and V is TRBV7-2; possible D gene TRBD1, 6 bases. V was clipped by 5 bases and J by 4 bases, with 10 bases between them. Germline V lookup: CDR1 SGHTA, CDR2 FQGNSA. This CDR3 region has 13 residues. The CDR3 is CASSQRQADTQYF. In DNA, the CDR3 is TGTGCCAGCAGCCAAAGACAGGCAGATACGCAGTATTTT.

Regarding this clone: Other DNA sequences in the sample encode the same CDR3. The chain uses TRBV5-1 and TRBJ2-3; D is unclear. This CDR3 contains 13 residues. Trimming left V 3 bases short and J 1 base short, with 6 bases between. Per germline, CDR1 SGHRS and CDR2 YFSETQ. The CDR3 coding sequence is TGCGCCAGCAGCTCGCAGGGCACAGATACGCAGTATTTT. Residues: CASSSQGTDTQYF.

The chain couples TRBV3-1 (or the pseudogene TRBV3-2) to TRBJ2-3; the match to TRBD2 covers 13 bases. CDR1 is LGHDT and CDR2 is YNNKEL in the germline V gene (reference sequence). This CDR3 is 19 amino acids long. V dropped 9 bases and J dropped 2; count of bases not matched to a gene: 17. CDR3 DNA sequence: TGTGCCAGTCGCTTTTTTGGGACTAGCGGGGACCAATCCACAGATACGCAGTATTTT. Translation: CASRFFGTSGDQSTDTQYF.